This TCR beta chain was identified during a study of neurological immune-mediated disorders. CDR1 and CDR2 from the germline V gene are LNHDA and SQIVND (reference sequence). CDR3 length: 18 amino acids. Between the trimmed V and J ends, which lost 4 bases and 2 bases, there was a span of 21 bases. cDNA synthesis was performed by 5'RACE with 10-nucleotide random UMIs. The yield of each sequencing run was over 190 million TCR-beta sequences from 15-18 subjects. In TCRdb, the 5' RACE reads were re-called with MiXCR into one record per CDR3 protein. This sample has more than 40,000 distinct CDR3 sequences, with less than 4% found just once. Where libraries were unsorted, they were derived from 2 million PBMCs stored at -80 degrees C. Study results and limitations: When the repertoires were sorted by phylogenetic grouping, those of 18 of 34 multiple sclerosis patients ended up in one related-CDR3 cluster, a possible signature.

There are many counts of this clonotype. Its antigen is not identified. The chain has TRBV19 and TRBJ2-1, with D tentatively TRBD2 (7 bases). The specimen was PBMCs. This clonotype was obtained from a woman between 45 and 60 years old with multiple sclerosis. The chain's CDR3 is CASSRGGSSGATYNEQFF. DNA for the CDR3: TGTGCCAGTAGTAGAGGGGGTTCGAGCGGGGCCACCTACAATGAGCAGTTCTTC.